This T cell receptor (beta chain) was profiled in a study of radiotherapy plus CTLA-4 blockade in lung cancer. Study findings and constraints: Early blood T cell clone dynamics, with interferon-beta, were reported to best predict response.

Points on this clone: What it binds is unknown.

Assay used: immunoSEQ multiplex PCR; TCRdb lists only in-frame clones, some missing. The sample gives about 53,000 clones, roughly 81% of which show up once; 25% to 30% is in the top ten. The germline gives CDR1 LGHNA, CDR2 YSLEER. After removal of 0 bases from V and 8 bases from J, the junction contained 16 bases not matched to a gene. This CDR3 has 18 residues. Sequenced material: peripheral blood, taken from a patient treated with radiotherapy plus ipilimumab. The chain is built from TRBV4-3 and TRBJ1-2, with 9 bases matching TRBD1. This clonotype originated in a human donor with non-small cell lung cancer whose response to radiotherapy plus ipilimumab could not be evaluated. Here the CDR3 DNA reads TGCGCCAGCAGCCAAGATTATGAAAACACAGGGGGCGCGAGGGGCTACACCTTC. Translation: CASSQDYENTGGARGYTF.